The rows below give T cell receptor beta chains drawn from one sample of a study of blood T cell repertoires in COVID-19. Clones were sequenced by immunoSEQ multiplex PCR, and TCRdb holds only the in-frame ones, with some missing. The repertoire holds 50,000 to 65,000 clones, around 87% seen once, with roughly 14% in the top ten. Sequenced material: peripheral blood. These receptors all stem from a human donor in a cohort sampled during active COVID-19. Both conserved end residues are part of each CDR3. Fields, in order: D gene, V gene, J gene, clone size, CDR3 DNA, CDR3 protein. The D gene is left open where the match is weak. Part of the rows lack a size; the others show once, few, many or a class for expanded clones.

d_call: .; v_call: TRBV12-3/TRBV12-4; j_call: TRBJ1-1; clone_size: .; cdr3_nt: TGTGCCAGCAGGCGGAGCGGGGCGACTGAAGCTTTCTTT; cdr3_aa: CASRRSGATEAFF
d_call: .; v_call: TRBV27; j_call: TRBJ1-6; clone_size: .; cdr3_nt: TGTGCCAGCAGTTTATGGTTGGTACCGGGTTCACCCCTCCACTTT; cdr3_aa: CASSLWLVPGSPLHF
d_call: .; v_call: TRBV7-9; j_call: TRBJ2-2; clone_size: .; cdr3_nt: TGTGCCAGCAGCCTCGACAAGGCAAGGACCGGGGAGCTGTTTTTT; cdr3_aa: CASSLDKARTGELFF
d_call: .; v_call: TRBV2; j_call: TRBJ1-6; clone_size: .; cdr3_nt: TGTGCCAGCAGTGAAGTTGGGACATCAGGGTCACCCCTCCACTTT; cdr3_aa: CASSEVGTSGSPLHF
d_call: TRBD2; v_call: TRBV11-2; j_call: TRBJ2-7; clone_size: once; cdr3_nt: TGTGCCAGCAGCTTAGGAGCGGGAGATGGGTACGAGCAGTACTTC; cdr3_aa: CASSLGAGDGYEQYF
d_call: .; v_call: TRBV19; j_call: TRBJ2-7; clone_size: .; cdr3_nt: TGTGCCAGTAGTACCGCCGGACTCAGCTCCTACGAGCAGTACTTC; cdr3_aa: CASSTAGLSSYEQYF
d_call: .; v_call: TRBV19; j_call: TRBJ2-6; clone_size: .; cdr3_nt: TGTGCCAGTAACAGTGAAAGCTCTGGGGCCAACGTCCTGACTTTC; cdr3_aa: CASNSESSGANVLTF
d_call: .; v_call: TRBV6-5; j_call: TRBJ1-1; clone_size: .; cdr3_nt: TGTGCCAGCTCGGAGGGATACACTGAAGCTTTCTTT; cdr3_aa: CASSEGYTEAFF
d_call: TRBD1; v_call: TRBV7-2; j_call: TRBJ1-5; clone_size: few; cdr3_nt: TGTGCCAGCAGCGTCGGACAGGGTAGGAATCAGCCCCAGCATTTT; cdr3_aa: CASSVGQGRNQPQHF
d_call: .; v_call: TRBV5-6; j_call: TRBJ2-7; clone_size: .; cdr3_nt: TGTGCCAGCAGCTTGGGCAGGGTGACCTACGAGCAGTACTTC; cdr3_aa: CASSLGRVTYEQYF
d_call: .; v_call: TRBV5-1; j_call: TRBJ2-7; clone_size: .; cdr3_nt: TGCGCCAGCAGCCCGGGGCGGGGCTACGAGCAGTACTTC; cdr3_aa: CASSPGRGYEQYF
d_call: .; v_call: TRBV5-1; j_call: TRBJ1-1; clone_size: .; cdr3_nt: TGCGCCAGCAGCCTAGGACCATCAGGGGCTGCCACTGAAGCTTTCTTT; cdr3_aa: CASSLGPSGAATEAFF
d_call: TRBD1; v_call: TRBV4-1; j_call: TRBJ1-2; clone_size: .; cdr3_nt: TGCGCCAGCAGCCAAGGGACAGGGGGCTATGGCTACACCTTC; cdr3_aa: CASSQGTGGYGYTF
d_call: .; v_call: TRBV4-1; j_call: TRBJ1-6; clone_size: .; cdr3_nt: TGCGCCAGCACCTCTGAAGGGGCCGGGGGTTCACCCCTCCACTTT; cdr3_aa: CASTSEGAGGSPLHF
d_call: TRBD2; v_call: TRBV29-1; j_call: TRBJ2-1; clone_size: .; cdr3_nt: TGCAGCGTTGAAGATGGGCTAGCGGGTTACAATGAGCAGTTCTTC; cdr3_aa: CSVEDGLAGYNEQFF
d_call: TRBD1; v_call: TRBV11-2; j_call: TRBJ1-5; clone_size: .; cdr3_nt: TGTGCCAGCAGCTCCGGCGGACAGGGCGTTTCTAAGCCCCAGCATTTT; cdr3_aa: CASSSGGQGVSKPQHF
d_call: .; v_call: TRBV7-9; j_call: TRBJ2-5; clone_size: few; cdr3_nt: TGTGCCAGCAGCTTACTCTTCGGGAGCCAAGAGACCCAGTACTTC; cdr3_aa: CASSLLFGSQETQYF
d_call: .; v_call: TRBV28; j_call: TRBJ1-4; clone_size: few; cdr3_nt: TGTGCCAGCAACGAACGGGGGTGGGACTCTAATGAAAAACTGTTTTTT; cdr3_aa: CASNERGWDSNEKLFF
d_call: .; v_call: TRBV14; j_call: TRBJ2-1; clone_size: .; cdr3_nt: TGTGCCAGCAGCCAAAAGGTACCTAGCAGAAATGAGCAGTTCTTC; cdr3_aa: CASSQKVPSRNEQFF
d_call: TRBD1; v_call: TRBV10-3; j_call: TRBJ2-2; clone_size: .; cdr3_nt: TGTGCCATCAAAGGGACAGGGGGCACCGGGGAGCTGTTTTTT; cdr3_aa: CAIKGTGGTGELFF
d_call: .; v_call: TRBV6-5; j_call: TRBJ1-5; clone_size: once; cdr3_nt: TGTGCCAGCAGTTTCAAGGCGGGGGGGGATCAGCCCCAGCATTTT; cdr3_aa: CASSFKAGGDQPQHF
d_call: .; v_call: TRBV7-2; j_call: TRBJ2-4; clone_size: once; cdr3_nt: TGTGCCAGCGCACGAAGAGGGGCCAAAAACATTCAGTACTTC; cdr3_aa: CASARRGAKNIQYF
d_call: TRBD1; v_call: TRBV18; j_call: TRBJ2-7; clone_size: .; cdr3_nt: TGTGCCAGCTCACCGCCTACCGACAGGGGGCATTACGAGCAGTACTTC; cdr3_aa: CASSPPTDRGHYEQYF
d_call: .; v_call: TRBV6-2/TRBV6-3; j_call: TRBJ1-1; clone_size: .; cdr3_nt: TGTGCCAGCAGTTACGTTGGGGGCCCTGAAGCTTTCTTT; cdr3_aa: CASSYVGGPEAFF
d_call: .; v_call: TRBV12-3/TRBV12-4; j_call: TRBJ2-7; clone_size: .; cdr3_nt: TGTGCCAGCAGTTTCAGCGAAACCTACGAGCAGTACTTC; cdr3_aa: CASSFSETYEQYF
d_call: TRBD2; v_call: TRBV7-8; j_call: TRBJ2-1; clone_size: .; cdr3_nt: TGTGCCAGCAGCTCGGGACTAGCGGGAGGGAGCTCCTACAATGAGCAGTTCTTC; cdr3_aa: CASSSGLAGGSSYNEQFF
d_call: .; v_call: TRBV5-5; j_call: TRBJ2-1; clone_size: .; cdr3_nt: TGTGCCAGCAGGAGGGACTCTAACAATGAGCAGTTCTTC; cdr3_aa: CASRRDSNNEQFF
d_call: TRBD1; v_call: TRBV28; j_call: TRBJ1-2; clone_size: .; cdr3_nt: TGTGCCAGCAGTTCGCCGGGACAGGGACGGTCCTATGGCTACACCTTC; cdr3_aa: CASSSPGQGRSYGYTF
d_call: .; v_call: TRBV11-3; j_call: TRBJ2-5; clone_size: .; cdr3_nt: TGTGCCAGCAGCTCATCAGGGGCGCAGTACTTC; cdr3_aa: CASSSSGAQYF
d_call: TRBD1; v_call: TRBV19; j_call: TRBJ1-5; clone_size: .; cdr3_nt: TGTGCCAGTGCTAACGGACAGGGGAATCAGCCCCAGCATTTT; cdr3_aa: CASANGQGNQPQHF
d_call: TRBD2; v_call: TRBV5-1; j_call: TRBJ2-1; clone_size: .; cdr3_nt: TGCGCCAGCAGCCGACTAGCGGAGCTCAATGAGCAGTTCTTC; cdr3_aa: CASSRLAELNEQFF
d_call: .; v_call: TRBV10-3; j_call: TRBJ2-1; clone_size: .; cdr3_nt: TGTGCCATCAGTGACAGACAGCCCCGTGATTCCTACAATGAGCAGTTCTTC; cdr3_aa: CAISDRQPRDSYNEQFF
d_call: .; v_call: TRBV5-1; j_call: TRBJ1-1; clone_size: .; cdr3_nt: TGCGCCAGCAGCTTGGTCGGAAAGCAAACCGGGGCTTTCTTT; cdr3_aa: CASSLVGKQTGAFF
d_call: .; v_call: TRBV12-3/TRBV12-4; j_call: TRBJ1-3; clone_size: .; cdr3_nt: TGTGCCAGTGAGGCAGGGGTCGGAAACACCATATATTTT; cdr3_aa: CASEAGVGNTIYF
d_call: .; v_call: TRBV10-3; j_call: TRBJ1-2; clone_size: .; cdr3_nt: TGCGCCATCGGCGGGAACTATGGCTACACCTTC; cdr3_aa: CAIGGNYGYTF
d_call: TRBD2; v_call: TRBV25-1; j_call: TRBJ2-7; clone_size: .; cdr3_nt: TGTGCCAGCAGTGGACGACTAGCGGGAGGGTTGCCGGGCGAGCAGTACTTC; cdr3_aa: CASSGRLAGGLPGEQYF
d_call: .; v_call: TRBV12-5; j_call: TRBJ1-3; clone_size: .; cdr3_nt: TGTGCTAGTGGTTTGGTACGTTCGGGGGACACCATATATTTT; cdr3_aa: CASGLVRSGDTIYF
d_call: .; v_call: TRBV28; j_call: TRBJ1-5; clone_size: few; cdr3_nt: TGTGCCAGCAGTTTATTGAGGGTTAATCAGCCCCAGCATTTT; cdr3_aa: CASSLLRVNQPQHF
d_call: .; v_call: TRBV28; j_call: TRBJ1-2; clone_size: .; cdr3_nt: TGTGCCAGCAGTTTACCTCAGGGGATATATGGCTACACCTTC; cdr3_aa: CASSLPQGIYGYTF